The 16 T cell receptor beta chains reported below all come from one sample, sequenced in a study of cytomegalovirus exposure and HLA in healthy donors. PCR amplification relied on 60 Vbeta primers (plus 13 Jbeta primers). Sequencing was performed with immunoSEQ multiplex PCR; in TCRdb, only in-frame clones are kept and a portion is missing. This listing includes 34,000 or so clones. Material for sequencing was PBMCs. The origin of the receptors is a female donor in good health and CMV-seronegative.

The CDR3 nucleotides read TGTGCCAGCTCTCGGGAGGGAGGGAGAACTGAAGCTTTCTTT. It codes for CASSREGGRTEAFF. The chain recombines TRBV18 with TRBJ1-1; D uncertain. There are 14 residues in the CDR3. Germline loops: CDR1 KGHSH, CDR2 LQKENI. The V end lost 6 bases, the J end lost 5 bases, and 16 bases lay between the germline ends.

This rearrangement joins TRBV28 to TRBJ1-5; 10 bases line up with TRBD1. The V gene's germline CDR1 is MDHEN and CDR2 SYDVKM. V lost 7 bases, J lost 0 bases, and 12 bases stayed unmatched. The CDR3 is made up of 18 amino acids. This CDR3 reads CASTYRTGGSYSNQPQHF. CDR3 in DNA: TGTGCCAGCACCTATCGGACAGGGGGGTCCTATAGCAATCAGCCCCAGCATTTT. Full variable domain (rest looked up from reference TRBV28 and TRBJ1-5): DVKVTQSSRYLVKRTGEKVFLECVQDMDHENMFWYRQDPGLGLRLIYFSYDVKMKEKGDIPEGYSVSREKKERFSLILESASTNQTSMYLCASTYRTGGSYSNQPQHFGDGTRLSIL.

The V call is TRBV29-1, the J call TRBJ1-1, with 7 bases fitting TRBD1. The CDR3 totals 11 residues. Germline lookup yields CDR1 SQVTM and CDR2 ANQGSEA. Trimming removed 4 bases from V and 7 bases from J; junction bases left unmatched: 3. CDR3 in DNA: TGCAGCGTTGCACAGGGGCGTGAAGCTTTCTTT. Translated, it gives CSVAQGREAFF. Drawing the rest from reference TRBV29-1 and TRBJ1-1, the complete variable domain is SAVISQKPSRDICQRGTSLTIQCQVDSQVTMMFWYRQQPGQSLTLIATANQGSEATYESGFVIDKFPISRPNLTFSTLTVSNMSPEDSSIYLCSVAQGREAFFGQGTRLTVV.

The chain has TRBV19 and TRBJ2-7; 8 positions match TRBD1. The junction had 8 bases not matched to a gene; V was cut back by 9 bases and J by 4 bases. The CDR3 contains 13 residues. Germline-derived CDR1 and CDR2 are LNHDA and SQIVND (reference sequence). CDR3 sequence (DNA): TGTGCCAGCTCGGGGACAGGATTTTACGAGCAGTACTTC. Its translation: CASSGTGFYEQYF.

V and J are TRBV7-3 and TRBJ2-1, with 7 bases that match TRBD2. The junction had 11 bases not matched to a gene; V was cut back by 3 bases and J by 9 bases. The CDR3 totals 15 residues. The germline gives CDR1 SGHTA, CDR2 FQGTGA. CDR3 nucleotide sequence: TGTGCCAGCAGCTTCGGGACTTGGGGGGAGGGTGAGCAGTTCTTC. This codes for CASSFGTWGEGEQFF. Full variable domain (rest looked up from reference TRBV7-3 and TRBJ2-1): GAGVSQTPSNKVTEKGKYVELRCDPISGHTALYWYRQSLGQGPEFLIYFQGTGAADDSGLPNDRFFAVRPEGSVSTLKIQRTERGDSAVYLCASSFGTWGEGEQFFGPGTRLTVL.

This chain connects TRBV6-6 to TRBJ1-5; TRBD1 might be the D (5 bases). The germline gives CDR1 MNHNY, CDR2 SVGAGI (reference sequence). Trimming removed 6 bases at V and 1 base at J, with 13 bases between. The CDR3 covers 15 residues. The CDR3 sequence is CASSLGLSSNQPQHF. CDR3 DNA sequence: TGTGCCAGCAGCCTGGGACTGTCCAGCAATCAGCCCCAGCATTTT.

The chain links TRBV19 to TRBJ1-5; weak D call: TRBD1 (5 bases). V was cut by 5 bases and J by 2 bases, with 13 bases left in between. The CDR3 loop spans 15 amino acids. In germline, CDR1 is LNHDA, CDR2 SQIVND (reference sequence). The CDR3 loop is CASSWVREGNQPQHF. The CDR3 DNA reads TGTGCCAGTAGTTGGGTCAGGGAGGGCAATCAGCCCCAGCATTTT.

This chain connects TRBV6-5 to TRBJ2-7, with unresolved D. Germline loops: CDR1 MNHEY, CDR2 SVGAGI. V was trimmed by 1 base and J by 1 base, leaving 8 bases between them. CDR3 length: 14 residues. The CDR3 coding sequence is TGTGCCAGCAGTTACTTGCAGTTTTCCTACGAGCAGTACTTC. Protein sequence: CASSYLQFSYEQYF.

The chain's CDR3 is CASSHLTDRENTEAFF. The CDR3 bases are TGTGCCAGCAGTCACCTAACCGACAGGGAGAACACTGAAGCTTTCTTT. The V gene is TRBV6-8, the J gene TRBJ1-1; 7 bases map to TRBD1. V was pared by 5 bases and J by 1 base, with 10 bases of the junction left unmatched. The CDR3 runs to 16 residues. Germline values: CDR1 MNHGY, CDR2 SAAAGT.

The CDR3 protein is CASSDRGLNKAEAFF. The DNA for the CDR3 is TGCGCCAGCAGTGATAGGGGGCTAAATAAGGCTGAAGCTTTCTTT. The chain uses TRBV10-1 and TRBJ1-1, with 7 bases fitting TRBD1. J was trimmed by 6 bases and V by 3 bases; bases with no gene match: 10. This CDR3 has 15 residues. CDR1 WNHNN and CDR2 SYGVQD come from the germline V gene (reference sequence).

This chain uses TRBV27 with TRBJ1-2; 7 nucleotides match TRBD1. The CDR3 length is 14 residues. V shed 5 bases and J 3 bases; nucleotides not matched to a gene: 6. Germline CDR1 MNHEY, CDR2 SMNVEV (reference sequence). CDR3 bases: TGTGCCAGCAGTACACGACAGGGCCACTATGGCTACACCTTC. Translation: CASSTRQGHYGYTF.

The CDR3 DNA reads as TGTGCCAGCAGCTTCCTTGGCTCTAGCGGGGGGAAACTGCGAGAGACCCAGTACTTC. Its protein is CASSFLGSSGGKLRETQYF. J is TRBJ2-5 and V is TRBV7-9, with TRBD2 matching 11 bases. Trimming at V came to 3 bases and at J to 4 bases, leaving 16 bases not matched to a gene. CDR3 size: 19 residues. Germline V lookup: CDR1 SEHNR, CDR2 FQNEAQ (reference sequence).

This chain uses TRBV20-1 with TRBJ2-7; 7 positions match TRBD1. The germline V gene encodes CDR1 DFQATT and CDR2 SNEGSKA (reference sequence). Unmatched junction bases numbered 1, after V lost 5 bases and J lost 3 bases. The CDR3 spans 11 residues. The CDR3 sequence: CSAGTDYEQYF. The CDR3 bases are TGCAGTGCTGGGACAGACTACGAGCAGTACTTC.

The genes are TRBV18 and TRBJ2-3, with no clear D. Germline V gene lookup returns CDR1 KGHSH and CDR2 LQKENI. Trimming took off 8 bases at V and 0 bases at J, with 3 bases between the two ends. This CDR3 region has 11 residues. The CDR3 DNA is TGTGCCAGCCGGAGCACAGATACGCAGTATTTT. Residues: CASRSTDTQYF.

CDR3 amino acids: CASSKPAGGGTDTQYF. The CDR3 nucleotides read TGTGCCAGCAGCAAGCCAGCGGGGGGGGGCACAGATACGCAGTATTTT. The chain carries TRBV9 and TRBJ2-3, with 10 bases identical to TRBD2. V lost 4 bases to trimming and J lost 1 base; unmatched junction nucleotides: 6. This CDR3 has 16 residues. Germline assignment: CDR1 SGDLS and CDR2 YYNGEE.

The chain is built from TRBV7-2 and TRBJ2-2; TRBD1 is a possible D gene (5 bases). From germline, CDR1 is SGHTA and CDR2 FQGNSA. Trimming stripped 1 base from V and 0 bases from J, with 12 bases between. This CDR3 is built from 17 residues. The CDR3 region is CASSLGRSTANTGELFF. The CDR3 DNA sequence: TGTGCCAGCAGCTTAGGCCGTTCGACAGCGAACACCGGGGAGCTGTTTTTT.